These T cell receptor beta chains were read from a single sample in a study of radiation and T cells in renal cell carcinoma. TCRdb keeps only in-frame clones here, not all; method: immunoSEQ multiplex PCR. Altogether roughly 80,000 clones are present, roughly 85% being singletons, with the ten largest covering 2.4%. The sample was blood, taken from a patient whose treatment included radiotherapy and nephrectomy. All receptors come from a woman in her sixties with renal cell carcinoma. CDR3s include the opening cysteine and the closing phenylalanine or tryptophan. D genes are given only for firm matches. Not all rows give a size; the values are once, few, many and, for expanded clones, a class.

j_call d_call v_call clone_size cdr3_aa cdr3_nt
TRBJ2-3 - TRBV5-1 - CASSLSADTQYF TGCGCCAGCAGCCTGTCCGCGGATACGCAGTATTTT
TRBJ2-7 TRBD1 TRBV5-1 - CASSRDRDYEQYF TGCGCCAGCAGCCGGGACAGAGACTACGAGCAGTACTTC
TRBJ2-2 TRBD1 TRBV12-5 - CASGPGTGAGELFF TGTGCTAGTGGGCCTGGGACAGGGGCCGGGGAGCTGTTTTTT
TRBJ1-1 TRBD1 TRBV5-1 - CATKEGAGQGTTEAFF TGCGCCACCAAGGAGGGGGCGGGACAGGGGACAACTGAAGCTTTCTTT
TRBJ1-5 - TRBV28 many CASITFLGNQPQHF TGTGCCAGCATCACATTTCTCGGCAATCAGCCCCAGCATTTT
TRBJ1-2 - TRBV7-6 - CASSPDRSYGYTF TGTGCCAGCAGTCCCGACAGGTCCTATGGCTACACCTTC
TRBJ1-1 - TRBV28 few CASTRTAEAFF TGTGCCAGCACCAGGACGGCAGAAGCTTTCTTT
TRBJ1-4 - TRBV9 - CASSVGPGATNEKLFF TGTGCCAGCAGCGTAGGTCCGGGGGCAACTAATGAAAAACTGTTTTTT
TRBJ2-2 - TRBV11-2 - CASRSHSTGELFF TGTGCCAGCAGGTCACACTCCACCGGGGAGCTGTTTTTT
TRBJ2-7 TRBD1 TRBV27 - CASSRTGGFYEQYF TGTGCCAGCAGTAGGACAGGGGGCTTTTACGAGCAGTACTTC
TRBJ2-4 - TRBV5-1 - CASSLQARAKNIQYF TGCGCCAGCAGCTTGCAGGCCCGAGCCAAAAACATTCAGTACTTC
TRBJ1-4 - TRBV11-2 - CASSPSRITNEKLFF TGTGCCAGCAGCCCCTCCCGGATAACTAATGAAAAACTGTTTTTT
TRBJ2-1 TRBD1 TRBV15 - CATSRGGQGIDEQFF TGTGCCACCAGCAGAGGGGGACAGGGCATCGATGAGCAGTTCTTC
TRBJ1-1 - TRBV19 few CASRGNTEAFF TGTGCCAGTAGAGGGAACACTGAAGCTTTCTTT
TRBJ2-1 TRBD2 TRBV27 - CASSFPSAGTRTYNEQFF TGTGCCAGCAGTTTCCCTTCAGCCGGGACTAGGACCTACAATGAGCAGTTCTTC
TRBJ1-2 - TRBV25-1 - CASSESTLGAYGYTF TGTGCCAGCAGTGAATCGACATTAGGGGCCTATGGCTACACCTTC
TRBJ2-7 TRBD1 TRBV29-1 - CSVYTGGQQYF TGCAGCGTGTACACAGGGGGGCAGCAGTACTTC
TRBJ1-2 - TRBV28 - CASMGGTRGYTF TGTGCCAGCATGGGGGGAACTCGTGGCTACACCTTC
TRBJ2-3 TRBD2 TRBV27 - CASSRLAGHSTDTQYF TGTGCCAGCAGTCGACTAGCGGGGCATAGCACAGATACGCAGTATTTT
TRBJ2-3 TRBD1 TRBV19 - CASSIGTGGAAQYF TGTGCCAGTAGTATAGGGACAGGGGGCGCGGCGCAGTATTTT
TRBJ1-1 - TRBV2 - CASREGRTEAFF TGTGCCAGCCGTGAAGGGAGGACTGAAGCTTTCTTT
TRBJ1-3 - TRBV11-2 few CASSLDGPMSSGNTIYF TGTGCCAGCAGCTTAGACGGGCCGATGAGCTCTGGAAACACCATATATTTT
TRBJ1-2 - TRBV19 - CASVGGWTEAYGYTF TGTGCCAGCGTCGGGGGCTGGACAGAAGCCTATGGCTACACCTTC
TRBJ2-2 - TRBV4-3 - CASSQEGTPNTGELFF TGCGCCAGCAGCCAAGAAGGAACTCCGAACACCGGGGAGCTGTTTTTT
TRBJ1-5 - TRBV21-1 - CASRPDSHYRPQHF TGTGCCAGCAGGCCGGACAGTCACTATAGGCCCCAGCATTTT
TRBJ1-1 - TRBV7-6 - CASSLIVGGANTEAFF TGTGCCAGCAGCTTAATCGTAGGGGGGGCGAACACTGAAGCTTTCTTT
TRBJ1-6 - TRBV7-9 few CASSVRDNSPLHF TGTGCCAGCTCGGTCCGGGATAATTCACCCCTCCACTTT
TRBJ1-2 - TRBV5-1 - CASRRAGPRSYGYTF TGCGCCAGCAGACGGGCAGGCCCCCGATCTTATGGCTACACCTTC
TRBJ1-3 - TRBV5-5 - CASSLEQITFGNTIYF TGTGCCAGCAGCTTGGAACAGATCACCTTTGGAAACACCATATATTTT
TRBJ1-5 TRBD1 TRBV19 - CASQRTGGIVQPQHF TGTGCCAGCCAAAGAACAGGGGGCATAGTGCAGCCCCAGCATTTT
TRBJ2-3 - TRBV29-1 - CSVEDRLEVDTQYF TGCAGCGTCGAAGACCGGCTAGAGGTAGATACGCAGTATTTT
TRBJ1-3 - TRBV29-1 - CSVEDTSTGNTIYF TGCAGCGTTGAGGACACCTCAACTGGAAACACCATATATTTT
TRBJ2-2 - TRBV11-3 - CASSLGLRSTGELFF TGTGCCAGCAGCTTAGGACTGCGTTCCACCGGGGAGCTGTTTTTT
TRBJ2-2 TRBD1 TRBV7-9 - CASSFEGAVGTGELFF TGTGCCAGCAGCTTTGAGGGGGCGGTTGGCACCGGGGAGCTGTTTTTT
TRBJ1-6 TRBD1 TRBV18 once CASSPTGANNSPLHF TGTGCCAGCTCACCAACAGGGGCAAATAATTCACCCCTCCACTTT
TRBJ1-2 TRBD1 TRBV19 - CASTQTTGQGYTF TGTGCCAGTACCCAAACGACAGGGCAAGGCTACACCTTC
TRBJ2-3 - TRBV5-1 - CASKSGASVTDTQYF TGCGCCAGTAAGTCGGGGGCAAGCGTCACAGATACGCAGTATTTT
TRBJ2-1 TRBD2 TRBV18 - CASSHGGGYNEQFF TGTGCCAGCTCCCACGGCGGGGGGTACAATGAGCAGTTCTTC
TRBJ2-5 TRBD2 TRBV29-1 - CSVEEGSGRDF TGCAGCGTTGAAGAGGGCAGCGGGAGGGACTTC
TRBJ2-2 - TRBV28 - CASIPSAGPGELFF TGTGCCAGCATCCCTTCCGCAGGGCCCGGGGAGCTGTTTTTT
TRBJ2-7 - TRBV7-9 - CASSLAGQGAYEQYF TGTGCCAGCAGCTTAGCGGGTCAAGGGGCTTACGAGCAGTACTTC
TRBJ2-3 TRBD2 TRBV10-3 - CAISAERGGTDTQYF TGTGCCATCAGTGCTGAGCGGGGGGGCACAGATACGCAGTATTTT
TRBJ1-2 - TRBV6-5 once CAVPLERDGYTF TGTGCCGTCCCGCTTGAAAGGGATGGCTACACCTTC
TRBJ1-1 - TRBV11-2 - CASSLDVTEAFF TGTGCCAGCAGCTTAGACGTCACTGAAGCTTTCTTT
TRBJ2-5 TRBD2 TRBV19 once CASSMGGSGVGEKTQYF TGTGCCAGTAGTATGGGGGGGTCCGGAGTAGGAGAAAAGACCCAGTACTTC
TRBJ2-1 TRBD1 TRBV28 - CASRTGGHQISSYNEQFF TGTGCCAGCAGAACAGGGGGCCACCAAATAAGCTCCTACAATGAGCAGTTCTTC
TRBJ1-2 - TRBV4-1 few CASSQDSSLVYGYTF TGCGCCAGCAGTCAGGACAGTTCCTTGGTCTATGGCTACACCTTC
TRBJ1-1 - TRBV29-1 - CSVSSSEAFF TGCAGCGTTTCCAGCTCTGAAGCTTTCTTT